Below, 22 T cell receptor beta chains from the same sample are listed, as sequenced in a study of beta chain features in type 1 diabetes. Expressed TCRB transcripts were sequenced, since all the RNA that had been isolated was reverse transcribed. Some clones are missing from TCRdb's copy, which holds only in-frame ones; the method was immunoSEQ multiplex PCR. This table has 250,000 or so clones, 25% to 35% appearing once. Sequencing was performed on central memory CD4+ T cells from blood. These receptor sequences come from a man between 25 and 39 years old in good health.

A few counts support this clone. The chain has TRBV30 and TRBJ2-1; unclear D gene. V was pared by 0 bases and J by 5 bases, with 11 bases between. This CDR3 has 14 amino acids. Germline V gives CDR1 GTSNPN, CDR2 SVGIG (reference sequence). CDR3: CAWSVSFSHNEQFF. In nucleotides, the CDR3 is TGTGCCTGGAGTGTGTCATTCTCTCACAATGAGCAGTTCTTC.

The V call is TRBV2, the J call TRBJ1-2; D gene ambiguous. Germline assignment: CDR1 SNHLY and CDR2 FYNNEI. The CDR3 is 12 amino acids. V was pared by 4 bases and J by 4 bases, with 7 bases between. The DNA of the CDR3 is TGTGCCAGCAGTGGTCAGTTCTATGGCTACACCTTC. It yields the protein CASSGQFYGYTF.

About this clone itself: Other DNA sequences of this sample code for an identical CDR3. J is TRBJ2-3 and V is TRBV5-4, with a weak D call TRBD2 (7 bases). The CDR3 sequence is 15 residues long. Trimming took 2 bases from V and 0 from J, leaving 10 bases between them. Germline V gene sequence: CDR1 SGHNT, CDR2 YYREEE (reference sequence). The CDR3 DNA reads as TGTGCCAGCAGCTTAGGGGGAGGGAGCACAGATACGCAGTATTTT. Translation gives CASSLGGGSTDTQYF.

J is TRBJ1-3 and V is TRBV29-1, with 8 positions matching TRBD1. Germline loops: CDR1 SQVTM, CDR2 ANQGSEA. The CDR3 contains 15 residues. Trimming took 3 bases from V and 8 from J; bases not matched to a gene: 12. The CDR3 loop is CSVDRLGQDLDTIYF. CDR3 DNA sequence: TGCAGCGTTGACCGTCTGGGACAGGATTTGGACACCATATATTTT.

The chain is built from TRBV4-3 and TRBJ2-6, with TRBD2 matching over 8 bases. CDR1 is LGHNA and CDR2 is YSLEER in the germline V gene. CDR3 length equals 17 residues. Losses at the gene ends were 3 bases for V and 7 bases for J; bases not matched to a gene: 11. The CDR3 region has the DNA TGCGCCAGCAGCCAGACCCGGGGGGGGAATTACGCCAACGTCCTGACTTTC. It translates to CASSQTRGGNYANVLTF.

Comments on this clone: Within the sample, other DNA sequences also encode this same CDR3. The rearrangement joins TRBV5-1 to TRBJ2-1; 10 bases are shared with TRBD2. V dropped 4 bases and J dropped 1; count of bases not matched to a gene: 2. Germline V gene data show CDR1 as SGHRS and CDR2 as YFSETQ. This CDR3 has 15 amino acids. The CDR3 region has the DNA TGCGCCAGCAGCCTGACTAGCGGGTCCTACAATGAGCAGTTCTTC. Translation gives CASSLTSGSYNEQFF.

The chain uses TRBV28 and TRBJ2-1; 8 nucleotides agree with TRBD2. J lost 4 bases, V lost 7 bases, and 9 bases had no gene match. The CDR3 loop spans 15 amino acids. CDR1 and CDR2 from the germline V gene are MDHEN and SYDVKM. CDR3 sequence reads: CASIPSGRGYNEQFF. CDR3 nucleotides: TGTGCCAGCATCCCGAGCGGGAGAGGATACAATGAGCAGTTCTTC.

CDR3 sequence reads: CASSELPLAETQYF. For the CDR3, the DNA is TGCGCCAGCAGTGAGTTACCACTAGCGGAGACCCAGTACTTC. The chain is built from TRBV10-1 and TRBJ2-5; 7 bases are a match to TRBD2. The CDR3 is 14 amino acids. The J segment lost 5 bases and the V segment lost 1 base, leaving 4 bases of the junction unmatched. From germline, CDR1 is WNHNN and CDR2 SYGVQD (reference sequence).

This chain connects TRBV11-1 to TRBJ1-1, with D unresolved. The CDR3 is 13 amino acids. Trimming took 6 bases from V and 1 from J, leaving 9 bases between them. From germline, CDR1 is SGHAT and CDR2 FQDESV (reference sequence). DNA of the CDR3: TGTGCCAGCAGTTCCAAAACGAACACTGAAGCTTTCTTT. Its protein product is CASSSKTNTEAFF.

As concerns this clone: This sample includes further DNA sequences coding for the same CDR3. J is TRBJ2-5 and V is TRBV6-1; 9 nucleotides match TRBD2. Germline assignment: CDR1 MNHNS and CDR2 SASEGT. Losses at the gene ends were 1 base for V and 5 bases for J; bases not matched to a gene: 5. This CDR3 is built from 15 residues. As DNA, the CDR3 is TGTGCCAGCAGTGAAGGAAGTAGCGGGGGTGAGACCCAGTACTTC. Translation gives CASSEGSSGGETQYF.

This clone was picked up one time. A single base is all that separates this from a far larger clone, so a read error is likely. The J gene is TRBJ2-3, the V gene TRBV29-1; weak D call: TRBD2 (6 bases). This CDR3 spans 14 amino acids. V lost 5 bases and J 4 bases, leaving 16 bases between the germline ends. Germline V gene lookup returns CDR1 SQVTM and CDR2 ANQGSEA. The CDR3 here is CSVNRQPSADTQYF. The CDR3 DNA is TGCAGCGTTAACCGACAGCCTAGCGCAGATACGCAGTATTTT.

V usage is TRBV7-2 and J usage is TRBJ2-1, with D uncertain. This CDR3 has 12 amino acids. V was trimmed by 3 bases and J by 8 bases, leaving 8 bases between them. CDR1 is SGHTA, CDR2 FQGNSA, per germline. The chain's CDR3 is CASSFSRHEQFF. CDR3 DNA: TGTGCCAGCAGCTTTTCTCGGCATGAGCAGTTCTTC. Full variable domain (outside the CDR3, taken from reference TRBV7-2 and TRBJ2-1): GAGVSQSPSNKVTEKGKDVELRCDPISGHTALYWYRQSLGQGLEFLIYFQGNSAPDKSGLPSDRFSAERTGGSVSTLTIQRTQQEDSAVYLCASSFSRHEQFFGPGTRLTVL.

This clone was seen many times. This chain joins TRBV28 and TRBJ2-1, with TRBD2 matching 10 bases. V lost 8 bases and J lost 7; bases outside the gene matches: 11. The CDR3 totals 15 residues. Germline CDR1 is MDHEN and CDR2 is SYDVKM. In DNA form, the CDR3 reads TGTGCCAGCTCCCGGCTAGCGGGAGACCGGAATGAGCAGTTCTTC. Its translation is CASSRLAGDRNEQFF.

This clone was detected only a few times. This same CDR3 is encoded by further DNA sequences in the sample. The chain is built from TRBV7-2 and TRBJ2-1, with 8 bases matching TRBD2. The CDR3 is 15 amino acids. The V and J ends lost 4 bases and 6 bases, in that order; junction bases with no gene match: 8. The germline V gene has CDR1 SGHTA and CDR2 FQGNSA. CDR3 residues: CASSWAPGTSNEQFF. CDR3 DNA sequence: TGTGCCAGCAGCTGGGCTCCCGGGACTAGCAATGAGCAGTTCTTC.

This chain uses TRBV19 with TRBJ1-1, with D hard to call. CDR1 is LNHDA, CDR2 SQIVND, per germline (reference sequence). Trimming took off 3 bases at V and 3 bases at J, with 2 bases between the two ends. The CDR3 length is 11 residues. For the CDR3, the DNA is TGTGCCAGTAGTATCTACACTGAAGCTTTCTTT. Translation: CASSIYTEAFF.

This chain joins TRBV6-9 and TRBJ1-5, with D possibly TRBD1 on 5 matching bases. V lost 4 bases and J 7 bases, leaving 11 bases between the germline ends. Looked up from germline, CDR1 is MNHGY and CDR2 is SVAAGI. The CDR3 has 13 amino acids. CDR3 DNA: TGTGCCAGCAGTTCCGACGGGGACCAGCCCCAGCATTTT. Its protein product is CASSSDGDQPQHF.

This clone was picked up a small number of times. The chain links TRBV6-6 to TRBJ2-5; weak D call: TRBD1 (6 bases). Germline loops: CDR1 MNHNY, CDR2 SVGAGI (reference sequence). V was cut by 6 bases and J by 0 bases, with 11 bases left in between. This CDR3 region has 14 residues. This CDR3 reads CASRGQPYQETQYF. CDR3 in DNA: TGTGCCAGCAGAGGACAGCCGTACCAAGAGACCCAGTACTTC.

This clone occurred a few times. The chain is built from TRBV7-2 and TRBJ2-4; 7 bases are a match to TRBD1. J was trimmed by 1 base and V by 5 bases; bases with no gene match: 2. CDR1 is SGHTA, CDR2 FQGNSA, per germline. This CDR3 has 14 amino acids. The CDR3 here is CASSPQGAKNIQYF. The DNA of the CDR3 is TGTGCCAGCAGCCCACAGGGGGCCAAAAACATTCAGTACTTC.

The gene calls are TRBV7-2 and TRBJ2-1; weak D call: TRBD2 (5 bases). CDR3 length: 14 residues. V shed 5 bases and J shed 5 bases, with 13 bases lying between them. CDR1 and CDR2 from the germline V gene are SGHTA and FQGNSA. In DNA form, the CDR3 reads TGTGCCAGCAGCCCCATGAGCGGAGACAATGAGCAGTTCTTC. Residues: CASSPMSGDNEQFF.

The V gene is TRBV30, the J gene TRBJ1-1, with D hard to call. This CDR3 comprises 13 residues. CDR1 is GTSNPN and CDR2 is SVGIG in the germline V gene (reference sequence). Trimming removed 2 bases at V and 5 bases at J, with 12 bases between. CDR3 coding DNA: TGTGCCTGGAGTTTAACACCGGGTACTGAAGCTTTCTTT. Its translation: CAWSLTPGTEAFF.

In this sample, this clone turned up a few times. In the same sample, other DNA sequences code for this CDR3. The genes are TRBV30 and TRBJ2-1; D possibly matches TRBD1 or TRBD2 (6 bases each). The CDR3 has 15 residues. Trimming removed 3 bases from V and 7 bases from J, with 19 bases in between. The germline CDR1 and CDR2 sequences are GTSNPN and SVGIG (reference sequence). Here the CDR3 reads CAWREGHRLHNEQFF. CDR3 sequence (DNA): TGTGCCTGGAGGGAGGGACACCGGCTCCATAATGAGCAGTTCTTC.

This clone turned up a few times. Here the CDR3 reads CASSQTGRSNQPQHF. CDR3 sequence (DNA): TGCGCCAGCAGCCAGACAGGAAGGAGCAATCAGCCCCAGCATTTT. The rearrangement uses TRBV4-3 and TRBJ1-5; the D gene is possibly TRBD1 (6 bases). The V and J ends lost 3 bases and 1 base respectively, with 10 bases between them. This CDR3 has 15 residues. The germline CDR1 and CDR2 sequences are LGHNA and YSLEER.